These 21 T cell receptor beta chains were sequenced from one sample in a study of blood T cell repertoires in COVID-19. TCRdb keeps only in-frame clones here, not all; method: immunoSEQ multiplex PCR. The table shows a few hundred thousand clones, with around 87% occurring only once. The sequenced sample consisted of PBMCs or T cells enriched from blood (not recorded which). These receptors originate from a man aged 25 to 40 in a cohort exposed to, infected with or recovered from COVID-19 (not recorded which).

The chain joins TRBV5-5 to TRBJ2-7; D is possibly TRBD1 (5 bases). Trimming pared 1 base from V and 5 bases from J, leaving 16 bases between. The CDR3 consists of 15 residues. Germline CDR1 reads SGHKS; CDR2 reads YYEKEE (reference sequence). The CDR3 is CASSLYKGVGNEQYF. CDR3 coding DNA: TGTGCCAGCAGCTTGTATAAAGGGGTCGGAAACGAGCAGTACTTC.

The chain carries TRBV5-4 and TRBJ2-2; D is perhaps TRBD1 (5 bases). V lost 3 bases and J 1 base, leaving 10 bases between the germline ends. The CDR3 totals 15 residues. Looked up from germline, CDR1 is SGHNT and CDR2 is YYREEE (reference sequence). The CDR3 coding sequence is TGTGCCAGCAGCTCGAAGACAGAGAACACCGGGGAGCTGTTTTTT. The encoded protein is CASSSKTENTGELFF. The variable domain in full, with the rest retrieved from reference TRBV5-4 and TRBJ2-2, is ETGVTQSPTHLIKTRGQQVTLRCSSQSGHNTVSWYQQALGQGPQFIFQYYREEENGRGNFPPRFSGLQFPNYSSELNVNALELDDSALYLCASSSKTENTGELFFGEGSRLTVL.

Notes on this clone: Its ends do not fully match the called genes, so a read error is possible. The rearrangement joins TRBV5-6 to TRBJ1-3, with 8 bases fitting TRBD1. The germline V gene has CDR1 SGHDT and CDR2 YYEEEE. The CDR3 runs 12 residues. CDR3: CASSLGTGTFHF. The CDR3 region has the DNA TGTGCCAGCAGCTTGGGGACAGGGACATTTCATTTT.

This clone was observed a few times. The chain has TRBV7-6 and TRBJ1-2; D gene ambiguous. Germline V lookup: CDR1 SGHVS, CDR2 FNYEAQ. The CDR3 spans 16 residues. Trimming removed 1 base from V and 4 bases from J, with 16 bases in between. In nucleotides, the CDR3 is TGTGCCAGCAGCTTAGACCTTGGGCCGACCCCCTATGGCTACACCTTC. It yields the protein CASSLDLGPTPYGYTF.

The chain is built from TRBV11-2 and TRBJ1-1; TRBD1 is a possible D gene (6 bases). The CDR3 is 15 residues long. V lost 5 bases, J lost 2 bases, and 15 bases lay in between. Looked up from germline, CDR1 is SGHAT and CDR2 is FQNNGV. The CDR3 bases are TGTGCCAGCAGCCTCCCCGGGACATTAAACACTGAAGCTTTCTTT. It is translated as CASSLPGTLNTEAFF.

The rearrangement joins TRBV29-1 to TRBJ1-1, with 7 nucleotides matching TRBD1. In germline, CDR1 is SQVTM, CDR2 ANQGSEA. This CDR3 has 15 residues. The V segment lost 6 bases and the J segment 0 bases; nucleotides outside the gene matches: 10. The CDR3 reads CSVEQGRGVNTEAFF. In DNA form, the CDR3 reads TGCAGCGTGGAACAGGGGCGGGGGGTGAACACTGAAGCTTTCTTT.

This clone was seen a few times. The chain employs TRBV19 and TRBJ2-1; 10 bases line up with TRBD2. The J segment lost 3 bases and the V segment lost 3 bases, leaving 5 bases of the junction unmatched. The CDR3 runs 16 residues. Germline V lookup: CDR1 LNHDA, CDR2 SQIVND (reference sequence). The CDR3 nucleotides are TGTGCCAGTAGTATCGACCCTAGCGGGAGCTACAATGAGCAGTTCTTC. Protein: CASSIDPSGSYNEQFF.

The rearrangement uses TRBV9 and TRBJ2-3; 11 positions agree with TRBD2. Germline V CDR1 and CDR2: SGDLS, YYNGEE. After removal of 0 bases from V and 5 bases from J, the junction contained 11 bases not matched to a gene. CDR3 length: 18 residues. CDR3 region: CASSVGASGRPAGDTQYF. In DNA, the CDR3 is TGTGCCAGCAGCGTAGGGGCTAGCGGGAGGCCCGCTGGAGATACGCAGTATTTT.

This clone has a handful of counts. The rearrangement links TRBV7-9 to TRBJ1-4; D not resolved. The CDR3 contains 14 residues. Germline CDR1 SEHNR, CDR2 FQNEAQ (reference sequence). V was pared by 2 bases and J by 7 bases, with 11 bases between. CDR3 region: CASSLSSTREKLFF. CDR3 nucleotides: TGTGCCAGCAGCTTATCATCGACACGTGAAAAACTGTTTTTT. Drawing the rest from reference TRBV7-9 and TRBJ1-4, the complete variable domain is DTGVSQNPRHKITKRGQNVTFRCDPISEHNRLYWYRQTLGQGPEFLTYFQNEAQLEKSRLLSDRFSAERPKGSFSTLEIQRTEQGDSAMYLCASSLSSTREKLFFGSGTQLSVL.

The V and J genes are TRBV5-1 and TRBJ2-2, with 13 bases aligning to TRBD2. V gave up 4 bases and J gave up 6 bases; unmatched junction bases: 3. CDR1 SGHRS and CDR2 YFSETQ come from the germline V gene. There are 15 residues in the CDR3. This CDR3 reads CASSLGLAGAGELFF. The CDR3 nucleotides are TGCGCCAGCAGCCTCGGACTAGCGGGAGCCGGGGAGCTGTTTTTT. The full variable domain, rest sourced from reference TRBV5-1 and TRBJ2-2, is KAGVTQTPRYLIKTRGQQVTLSCSPISGHRSVSWYQQTPGQGLQFLFEYFSETQRNKGNFPGRFSGRQFSNSRSEMNVSTLELGDSALYLCASSLGLAGAGELFFGEGSRLTVL.

V gene TRBV6-5 combines with J gene TRBJ2-3; TRBD1 might be the D (6 bases). The germline V gene encodes CDR1 MNHEY and CDR2 SVGAGI. The CDR3 contains 14 residues. Trimming pared 1 base from V and 4 bases from J, leaving 9 bases between. The CDR3 DNA is TGTGCCAGCAGTTACTTGGCAGGGGCAGATACGCAGTATTTT. Residues: CASSYLAGADTQYF.

The chain employs TRBV19 and TRBJ2-3, with D possibly TRBD2 on 5 matching bases. Per the germline V gene, CDR1 is LNHDA and CDR2 is SQIVND (reference sequence). The CDR3 sequence is 15 residues long. V was clipped by 7 bases and J by 1 base, with 15 bases between them. CDR3 protein: CASNDPSRRTDTQYF. CDR3 sequence (DNA): TGTGCCAGTAACGACCCTAGCAGACGCACAGATACGCAGTATTTT.

Only a few counts were recorded for this clone. Other nucleotide sequences in the sample specify the same CDR3. The V and J genes are TRBV9 and TRBJ2-1; the D gene is possibly TRBD2 (5 bases). This CDR3 has 15 amino acids. Trimming shortened V by 0 bases and J by 3 bases, and 10 bases separated the two germline ends. Germline values: CDR1 SGDLS, CDR2 YYNGEE. The CDR3 protein is CASSVVSSSYNEQFF. Written as DNA, the CDR3 is TGTGCCAGCAGCGTAGTTTCTAGCAGCTACAATGAGCAGTTCTTC.

The J gene is TRBJ2-7, the V gene TRBV4-3; D remains ambiguous. The germline V gene has CDR1 LGHNA and CDR2 YSLEER. Trimming cost V 4 bases and J 2 bases, with 15 bases left between them. The CDR3 consists of 15 residues. In nucleotides, the CDR3 is TGCGCCAGCAGCCCCTCTTGGGCAGCCGCCTACGAGCAGTACTTC. Its protein product is CASSPSWAAAYEQYF.

The chain combines TRBV7-2 with TRBJ1-6; no clear D gene. Germline V gives CDR1 SGHTA, CDR2 FQGNSA. V was shortened by 1 base and J by 6 bases, with 7 bases between the two germline ends. The CDR3 has 14 residues. The CDR3 region has the DNA TGTGCCAGCAGCTTAGTCGTTTCTAATTCACCCCTCCACTTT. Residues: CASSLVVSNSPLHF.

The rearrangement uses TRBV10-3 and TRBJ2-1; D is unclear. The length of the CDR3 is 13 residues. The germline V gene encodes CDR1 ENHRY and CDR2 SYGVKD. Trimming pared 3 bases from V and 5 bases from J, leaving 8 bases between. The CDR3 DNA is TGTGCCATCAGTGAACACAGTAACAATGAGCAGTTCTTC. This encodes CAISEHSNNEQFF.

This clone has only one observation. The chain couples TRBV24-1 to TRBJ1-1; unclear D gene. This CDR3 has 14 amino acids. Trimming took 6 bases from V and 5 from J, leaving 15 bases between them. The V gene's germline CDR1 is KGHDR and CDR2 SFDVKD. CDR3 DNA sequence: TGTGCCACCAGTCCAGGCGGGTATTTGACTGAAGCTTTCTTT. It is translated as CATSPGGYLTEAFF.

This clone was seen only once. This chain uses TRBV7-9 with TRBJ2-1; TRBD1 is a possible D gene (6 bases). Germline V gene data show CDR1 as SEHNR and CDR2 as FQNEAQ (reference sequence). The CDR3 runs 15 residues. V gave up 5 bases and J gave up 0 bases, with 11 bases separating them. In nucleotides, the CDR3 is TGTGCCAGCAGCGACTCAGGGGACTCCTACAATGAGCAGTTCTTC. Protein: CASSDSGDSYNEQFF.

J is TRBJ2-1 and V is TRBV6-1, with no clear D. The CDR3 loop spans 15 amino acids. From germline, CDR1 is MNHNS and CDR2 SASEGT. Trimming removed 3 bases at V and 9 bases at J, with 18 bases between. DNA for the CDR3: TGTGCCAGCAGTGATGTAGATCGGTATAATGTTGAGCAGTTCTTC. Translated: CASSDVDRYNVEQFF.

The rearrangement uses TRBV19 and TRBJ1-2; tentative D call: TRBD1 (5 bases). The V gene lost 3 bases and the J gene lost 4 bases, with 9 bases spanning the gap. Germline CDR1 and CDR2: LNHDA and SQIVND (reference sequence). CDR3 length equals 13 residues. CDR3 residues: CASSIRDLYGYTF. In nucleotides, the CDR3 is TGTGCCAGTAGTATCAGGGATCTCTATGGCTACACCTTC.

The chain has TRBV5-4 and TRBJ1-3; TRBD1 might be the D (6 bases). Trimming took off 9 bases at V and 5 bases at J, with 12 bases between the two ends. The CDR3 covers 12 residues. From germline, CDR1 is SGHNT and CDR2 YYREEE (reference sequence). DNA for the CDR3: TGTGCCACAAGGACAGACAGAAACACCATATATTTT. Amino acid sequence: CATRTDRNTIYF.